This TCR beta chain is drawn from a study of Ad26.COV2.S vaccination and SARS-CoV-2 variants. Study overall: Donor joined the COV1001 Ad26.COV2.S trial arm. Study observations and caveats: Comparability of non-spike TCR breadth was observed across vaccine and placebo recipients. Quantification of TCR breadth and depth may have yielded underestimates of total T cell responses. Vaccinated individuals (as opposed to placebo recipients) had higher spike-specific TCR breadth.

Concerning this clone: What it binds is not known.

Produced via immunoSEQ multiplex PCR; TCRdb's table is partial and in-frame only. The sample yields some 390,000 clones, 89% seen once. Stated treatment: roughly 18 received Ad26.COV2.S at low or high dose, single or two shots; about 5 received placebo; per-sample allocation not given. The samples date from day 63 after the first vaccine or placebo injection. Trimming took off 7 bases at V and 1 base at J, with 16 bases between the two ends. The CDR3 loop spans 15 amino acids. Germline CDR1 reads MDHEN; CDR2 reads SYDVKM. The sample here was peripheral blood, taken in a trial of Ad26.COV2.S vaccine versus placebo. The sequence derives from a person aged 18-65 years who received the Ad26.COV2.S COVID-19 vaccine or a placebo. This chain uses TRBV28 with TRBJ1-1; D not certain. CDR3 nucleotides: TGTGCCAGCATCCCGAGAGGGTTGCAGAACACTGAAGCTTTCTTT. Translating gives CASIPRGLQNTEAFF.